These T cell receptor beta chains were read from a single sample in a study of T-cell reconstitution after alpha-beta-depleted transplantation in children. TCRdb processed the PCR reads anew with MiXCR; each CDR3 protein has one entry. The sample records approximately 150,000 distinct CDR3 sequences, roughly 8.8% being singletons. Sequences were derived from PBMCs, mostly from graft donor cells, sampled 180 days after TCRalphabeta/CD19-depleted stem cell transplant. The receptor source for this set is a female patient aged 2-9 years who had a stem cell transplant for congenital amegakaryocytic thrombocytopenia, so the T cells may come from the graft donor. The CDR3 runs from the conserved cysteine through the conserved F or W. The D gene is left open where the match is weak. The listing skips clone size in some rows; elsewhere it reads once, few, many or a size class.

d_call cdr3_length clone_size j_call v_call cdr3_nt cdr3_aa
NA 19 many TRBJ1-4 TRBV24-1 TGTGCCACCAGTGATCCAGGTAGAACAACAGGGCTTTCTAATGAAAAACTGTTTTTT CATSDPGRTTGLSNEKLFF
TRBD1 15 many TRBJ2-5 TRBV29-1 TGCAGCGTTAGGCCATGGGACAGGGGGCTGGAGACCCAGTACTTC CSVRPWDRGLETQYF
TRBD1 18 many TRBJ2-7 TRBV5-1 TGCGCCAGCAGCTGGACAGGGGGGTACTCCACGGGTCCCTACGAGCAGTACTTC CASSWTGGYSTGPYEQYF
NA 15 many TRBJ2-6 TRBV6-5 TGTGCCAGCAGTTACGAGTTACCTGGGGCCAACGTCCTGACTTTC CASSYELPGANVLTF
NA 12 many TRBJ1-1 TRBV12-3/TRBV12-4 TGTGCCAGCAGTTTGTGGAGCACTGAAGCTTTCTTT CASSLWSTEAFF
TRBD2 18 few TRBJ2-7 TRBV6-1 TGTGCCAGCAGTCAGCTTTTAGCGACTAGCGGGAGAAGGTACGAGCAGTACTTC CASSQLLATSGRRYEQYF
NA 13 NA TRBJ1-1 TRBV20-1 TGCAGTGCTAACGGACAGCTAAACACTGAAGCTTTCTTT CSANGQLNTEAFF
TRBD2 13 many TRBJ2-1 TRBV12-3/TRBV12-4 TGTGCCAGCAGCCGCGGGAGTTCGTATGAGCAGTTCTTC CASSRGSSYEQFF
NA 14 few TRBJ2-1 TRBV20-1 TGCAGTGCTAGAGACCCTAGCTTCTACAATGAGCAGTTCTTC CSARDPSFYNEQFF
NA 13 many TRBJ1-2 TRBV7-9 TGTGCCAGCAGCTTTGACAGACGCTATGGCTACACCTTC CASSFDRRYGYTF
NA 14 many TRBJ1-5 TRBV5-6 TGTGCCAGCAGCTTGTTGCGGGGGAATCAGCCCCAGCATTTT CASSLLRGNQPQHF
NA 15 NA TRBJ1-3 TRBV2 TGTGCCAGCAGTCAGGCAGACATCTCTGGAAACACCATATATTTT CASSQADISGNTIYF
NA 16 many TRBJ1-6 TRBV20-1 TGCAGTGCTAGTCCCAGACGCGATCACAACGCTTCACCCCTCCACTTT CSASPRRDHNASPLHF
NA 14 many TRBJ2-2 TRBV20-1 TGCAGTGCCCATACGCATGGAGACACCGGGGAGCTGTTTTTT CSAHTHGDTGELFF
NA 14 NA TRBJ1-6 TRBV4-1 TGCGCCAGAGAAACAGGGTCGATTAATTCACCCCTCCACTTT CARETGSINSPLHF
TRBD2 15 NA TRBJ2-3 TRBV30 TGTGCCTGGACCCCCAACGGGGGGAGCACAGATACGCAGTATTTT CAWTPNGGSTDTQYF
NA 15 many TRBJ2-7 TRBV20-1 TGCAGTGCTCATCCTAGCGACTCCAGACAGTACGAGCAGTACTTC CSAHPSDSRQYEQYF
NA 12 many TRBJ1-5 TRBV29-1 TGCAGCGTCGGGACGAGGGATCAGCCCCAGCATTTT CSVGTRDQPQHF
TRBD1 12 many TRBJ1-5 TRBV20-1 TGCAGTGCTAGTGCAGGGGGCCTGCCCCAGCATTTT CSASAGGLPQHF
TRBD2 15 few TRBJ2-5 TRBV7-2 TGTGCCAGCAGCCCGGGGGGGGCAGCCCAAGGGACCCAGTACTTC CASSPGGAAQGTQYF
NA 13 many TRBJ1-6 TRBV18 TGTGCCAGCTCACCTTCCTATAATTCACCCCTCCACTTT CASSPSYNSPLHF
NA 15 many TRBJ2-1 TRBV7-8 TGTGCCAGCAGCCAGGGTTGGAAGGACTACAATGAGCAGTTCTTC CASSQGWKDYNEQFF
TRBD1 17 few TRBJ1-2 TRBV7-2 TGTGCCAGCAGCCGTCGGACAGGGAGGGGGGCTGAATATGGCTACACCTTC CASSRRTGRGAEYGYTF
NA 12 many TRBJ2-4 TRBV14 TGTGCCAGCAGCCAAAGGTCGGGCATTCAGTACTTC CASSQRSGIQYF
TRBD1 14 few TRBJ1-4 TRBV6-1 TGTGCCAGCAGGATCGGACAGGGAGGGGAAAAACTGTTTTTT CASRIGQGGEKLFF